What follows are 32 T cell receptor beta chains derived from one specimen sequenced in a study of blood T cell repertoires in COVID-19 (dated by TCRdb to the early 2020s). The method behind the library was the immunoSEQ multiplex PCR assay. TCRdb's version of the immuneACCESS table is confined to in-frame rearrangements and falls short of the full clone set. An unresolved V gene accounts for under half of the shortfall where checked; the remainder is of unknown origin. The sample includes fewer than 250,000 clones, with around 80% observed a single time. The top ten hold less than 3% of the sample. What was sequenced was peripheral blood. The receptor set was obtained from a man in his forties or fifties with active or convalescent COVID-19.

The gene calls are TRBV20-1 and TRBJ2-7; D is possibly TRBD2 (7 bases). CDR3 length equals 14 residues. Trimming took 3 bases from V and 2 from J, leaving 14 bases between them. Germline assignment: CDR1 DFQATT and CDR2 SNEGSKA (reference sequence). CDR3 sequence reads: CSASAAGAAYEQYF. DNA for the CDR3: TGCAGTGCTAGTGCGGCGGGGGCTGCCTACGAGCAGTACTTC.

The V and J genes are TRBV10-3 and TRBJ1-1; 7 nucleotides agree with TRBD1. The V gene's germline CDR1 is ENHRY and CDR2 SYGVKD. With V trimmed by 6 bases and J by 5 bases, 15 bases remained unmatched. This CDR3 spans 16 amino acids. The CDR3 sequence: CAISEVAGQVLTEAFF. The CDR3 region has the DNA TGTGCCATCAGCGAAGTCGCCGGACAGGTGTTAACTGAAGCTTTCTTT.

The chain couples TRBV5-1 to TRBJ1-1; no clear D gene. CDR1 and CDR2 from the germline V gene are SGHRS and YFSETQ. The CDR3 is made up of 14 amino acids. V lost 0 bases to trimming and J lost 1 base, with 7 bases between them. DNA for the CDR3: TGCGCCAGCAGCTTGGAGCCCCCGAACACTGAAGCTTTCTTT. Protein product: CASSLEPPNTEAFF.

CDR3 nucleotide sequence: TGTGCCAGTAGTCTACAGGGGGTGAACGAGCAGTACTTC. It specifies CASSLQGVNEQYF. J is TRBJ2-7 and V is TRBV19; 8 positions agree with TRBD1. The CDR3 sequence is 13 residues long. Germline V gene sequence: CDR1 LNHDA, CDR2 SQIVND (reference sequence). V was pared by 5 bases and J by 5 bases, with 5 bases of the junction left unmatched.

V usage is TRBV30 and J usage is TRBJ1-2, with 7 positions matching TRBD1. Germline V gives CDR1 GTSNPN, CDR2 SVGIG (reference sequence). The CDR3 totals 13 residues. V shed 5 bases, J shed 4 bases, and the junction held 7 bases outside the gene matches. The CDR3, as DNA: TGTGCCTGGGGACAGGACATCCCCTATGGCTACACCTTC. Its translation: CAWGQDIPYGYTF. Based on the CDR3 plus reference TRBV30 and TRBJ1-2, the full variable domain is SQTIHQWPATLVQPVGSPLSLECTVEGTSNPNLYWYRQAAGRGLQLLFYSVGIGQISSEVPQNLSASRPQDRQFILSSKKLLLSDSGFYLCAWGQDIPYGYTFGSGTRLTVV.

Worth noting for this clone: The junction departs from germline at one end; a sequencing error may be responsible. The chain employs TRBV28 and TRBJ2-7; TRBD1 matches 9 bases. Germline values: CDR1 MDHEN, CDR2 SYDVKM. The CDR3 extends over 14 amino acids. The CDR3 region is CASSLWTGVYEQYF. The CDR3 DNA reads TGTGCCAGCAGTCTATGGACAGGGGTCTACGAGCAGTACTTC.

The CDR3 nucleotides are TGTGCTAGACGGGGAACGAGTTCGCACTCTGGAAACACCATATATTTT. Translating gives CARRGTSSHSGNTIYF. This chain joins TRBV12-5 and TRBJ1-3; D is uncertain. In germline, CDR1 is LGHNT, CDR2 FRNRAP. The CDR3 loop spans 16 amino acids. Trimming left V 9 bases short and J 0 bases short, with 18 bases between.

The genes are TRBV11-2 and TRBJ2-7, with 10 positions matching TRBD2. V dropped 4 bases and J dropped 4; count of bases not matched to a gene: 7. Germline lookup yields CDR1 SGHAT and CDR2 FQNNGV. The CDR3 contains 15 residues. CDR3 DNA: TGTGCCAGCAGCTCCAGGACTAGCGGAGAATACGAGCAGTACTTC. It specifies CASSSRTSGEYEQYF.

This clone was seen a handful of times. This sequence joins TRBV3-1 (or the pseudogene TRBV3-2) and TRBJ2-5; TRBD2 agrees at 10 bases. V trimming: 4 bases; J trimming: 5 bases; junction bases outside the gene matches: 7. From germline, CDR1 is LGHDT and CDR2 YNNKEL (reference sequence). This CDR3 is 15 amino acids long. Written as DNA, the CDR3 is TGTGCCAGCAGCCCCCGAACTAGCGGGGTGGAGACCCAGTACTTC. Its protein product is CASSPRTSGVETQYF.

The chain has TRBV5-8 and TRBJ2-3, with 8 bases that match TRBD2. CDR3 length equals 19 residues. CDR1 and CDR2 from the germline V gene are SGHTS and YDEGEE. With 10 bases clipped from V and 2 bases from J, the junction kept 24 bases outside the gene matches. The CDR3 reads CAPAEERGPSLDSTDTQYF. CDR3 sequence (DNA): TGTGCCCCCGCTGAAGAGCGGGGGCCATCGCTCGACTCCACAGATACGCAGTATTTT.

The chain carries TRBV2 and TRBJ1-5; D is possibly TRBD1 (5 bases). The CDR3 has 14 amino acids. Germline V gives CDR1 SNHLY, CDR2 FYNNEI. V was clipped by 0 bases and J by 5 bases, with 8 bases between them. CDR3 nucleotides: TGTGCCAGCAGTGAAGCGCGGGGGTATCAGCCCCAGCATTTT. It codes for CASSEARGYQPQHF.

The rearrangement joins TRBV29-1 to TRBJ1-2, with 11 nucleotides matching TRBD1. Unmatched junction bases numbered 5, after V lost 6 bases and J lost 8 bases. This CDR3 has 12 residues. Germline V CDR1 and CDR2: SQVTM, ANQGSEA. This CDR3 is CSVGQGARGYTF. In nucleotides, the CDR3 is TGCAGCGTCGGACAGGGGGCGCGCGGCTACACCTTC.

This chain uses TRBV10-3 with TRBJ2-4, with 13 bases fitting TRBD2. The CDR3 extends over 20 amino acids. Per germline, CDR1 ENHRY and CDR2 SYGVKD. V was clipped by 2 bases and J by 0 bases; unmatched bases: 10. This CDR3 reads CAISEGGLAGSFLAKNIQYF. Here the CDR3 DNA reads TGTGCCATCAGTGAGGGGGGACTAGCGGGAAGTTTTCTAGCCAAAAACATTCAGTACTTC.

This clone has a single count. CDR3 amino acids: CASSLVRGGGELFF. The CDR3 DNA follows: TGCGCCAGCAGCTTGGTTCGGGGAGGCGGGGAGCTGTTTTTT. The rearrangement joins TRBV5-1 to TRBJ2-2; D is possibly TRBD2 (6 bases). Germline V gene data show CDR1 as SGHRS and CDR2 as YFSETQ. This CDR3 has 14 residues. The ends were cut back, 0 bases at V and 7 bases at J, with 10 bases in the middle.

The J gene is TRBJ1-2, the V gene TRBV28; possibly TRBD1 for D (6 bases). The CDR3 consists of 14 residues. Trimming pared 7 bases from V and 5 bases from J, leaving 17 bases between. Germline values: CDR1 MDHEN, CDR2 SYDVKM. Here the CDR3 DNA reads TGTGCCAGCACCCTTCCGGACAGACCTTATGGCTACACCTTC. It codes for CASTLPDRPYGYTF.

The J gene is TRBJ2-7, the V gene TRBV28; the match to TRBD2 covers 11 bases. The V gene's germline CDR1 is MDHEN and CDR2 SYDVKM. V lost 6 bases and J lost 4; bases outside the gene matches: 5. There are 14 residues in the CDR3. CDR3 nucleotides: TGTGCCAGCAGGCTACTAGCGGGAGAATACGAGCAGTACTTC. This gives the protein CASRLLAGEYEQYF.

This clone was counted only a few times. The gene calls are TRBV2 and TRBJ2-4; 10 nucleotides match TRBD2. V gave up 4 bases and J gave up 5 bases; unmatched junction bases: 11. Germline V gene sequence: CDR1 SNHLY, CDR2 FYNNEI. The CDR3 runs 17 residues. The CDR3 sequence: CASSGSTSGFGQNIQYF. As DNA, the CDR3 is TGTGCCAGCAGTGGTTCGACTAGCGGGTTCGGTCAAAACATTCAGTACTTC.

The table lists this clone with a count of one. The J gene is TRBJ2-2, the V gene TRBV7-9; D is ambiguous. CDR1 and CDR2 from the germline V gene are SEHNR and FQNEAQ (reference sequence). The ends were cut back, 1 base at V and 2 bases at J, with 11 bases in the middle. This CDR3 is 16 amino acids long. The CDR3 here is CASSLDFRLNTGELFF. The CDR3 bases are TGTGCCAGCAGCTTAGATTTCAGGTTAAACACCGGGGAGCTGTTTTTT.

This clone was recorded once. CDR3 sequence: CASSLHRQGDGYTF. The CDR3 bases are TGTGCCAGCAGCCTACATAGACAGGGCGATGGCTACACCTTC. This chain connects TRBV3-1 (or the pseudogene TRBV3-2) to TRBJ1-2, with TRBD1 identical over 7 bases. Germline V gives CDR1 LGHDT, CDR2 YNNKEL (reference sequence). This CDR3 comprises 14 residues. V gave up 4 bases and J gave up 6 bases; unmatched junction bases: 8.

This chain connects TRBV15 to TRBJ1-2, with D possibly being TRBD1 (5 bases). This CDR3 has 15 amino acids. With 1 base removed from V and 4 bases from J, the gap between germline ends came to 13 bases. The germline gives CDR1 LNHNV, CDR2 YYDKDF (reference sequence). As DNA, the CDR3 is TGTGCCACCAGCAGAGCCTCAGGGCACCCCTATGGCTACACCTTC. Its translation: CATSRASGHPYGYTF.

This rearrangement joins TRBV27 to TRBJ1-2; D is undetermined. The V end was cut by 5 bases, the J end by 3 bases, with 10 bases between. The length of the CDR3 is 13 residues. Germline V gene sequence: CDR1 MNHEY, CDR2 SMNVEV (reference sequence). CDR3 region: CASSPLSYYGYTF. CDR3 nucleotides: TGTGCCAGCAGTCCCCTAAGTTACTATGGCTACACCTTC.

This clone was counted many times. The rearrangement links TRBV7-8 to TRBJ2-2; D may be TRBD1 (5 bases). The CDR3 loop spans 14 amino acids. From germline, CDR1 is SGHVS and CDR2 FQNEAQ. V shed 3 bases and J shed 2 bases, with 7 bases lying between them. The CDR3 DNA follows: TGTGCCAGCAGCTTCGGACAAAACACCGGGGAGCTGTTTTTT. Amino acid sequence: CASSFGQNTGELFF.

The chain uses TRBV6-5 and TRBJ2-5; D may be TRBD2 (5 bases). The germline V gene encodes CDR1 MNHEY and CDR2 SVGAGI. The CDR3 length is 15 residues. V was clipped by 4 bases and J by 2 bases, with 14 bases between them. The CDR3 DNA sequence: TGTGCCAGCAGTTTGGGCGGTAGCGATCAAGAGACCCAGTACTTC. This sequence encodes CASSLGGSDQETQYF.

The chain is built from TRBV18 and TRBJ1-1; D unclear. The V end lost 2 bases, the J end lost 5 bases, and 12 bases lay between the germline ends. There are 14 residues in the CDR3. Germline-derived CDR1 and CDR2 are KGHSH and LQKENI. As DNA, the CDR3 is TGTGCCAGCTCACCAGAGGTCCACACTACTGAAGCTTTCTTT. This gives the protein CASSPEVHTTEAFF.

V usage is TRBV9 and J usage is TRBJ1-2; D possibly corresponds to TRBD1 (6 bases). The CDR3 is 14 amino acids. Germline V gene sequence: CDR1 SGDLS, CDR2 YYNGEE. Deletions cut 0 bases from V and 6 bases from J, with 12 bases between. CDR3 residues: CASSVVGGANGYTF. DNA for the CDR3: TGTGCCAGCAGCGTAGTTGGGGGGGCGAATGGCTACACCTTC.

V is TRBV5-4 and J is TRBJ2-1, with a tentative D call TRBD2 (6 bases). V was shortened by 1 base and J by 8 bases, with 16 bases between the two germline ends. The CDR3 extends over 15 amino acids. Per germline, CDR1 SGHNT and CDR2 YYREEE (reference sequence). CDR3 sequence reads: CASSLKRETTHEQFF. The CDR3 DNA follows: TGTGCCAGCAGCTTGAAACGGGAGACTACCCATGAGCAGTTCTTC.

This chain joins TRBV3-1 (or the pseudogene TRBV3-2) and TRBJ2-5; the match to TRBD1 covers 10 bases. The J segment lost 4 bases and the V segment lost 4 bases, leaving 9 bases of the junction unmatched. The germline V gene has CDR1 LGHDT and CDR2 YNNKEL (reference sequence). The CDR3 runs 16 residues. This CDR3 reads CASSPGTGDPGETQYF. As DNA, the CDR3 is TGTGCCAGCAGCCCCGGGACAGGGGATCCGGGAGAGACCCAGTACTTC.

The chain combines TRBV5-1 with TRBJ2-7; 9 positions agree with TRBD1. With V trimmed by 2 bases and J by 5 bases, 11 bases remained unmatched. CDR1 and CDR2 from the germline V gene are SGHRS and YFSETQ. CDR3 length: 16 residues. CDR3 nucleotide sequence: TGCGCCAGCAGCTTCGGGACAGGGACCGCCGACCACGAGCAGTACTTC. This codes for CASSFGTGTADHEQYF.

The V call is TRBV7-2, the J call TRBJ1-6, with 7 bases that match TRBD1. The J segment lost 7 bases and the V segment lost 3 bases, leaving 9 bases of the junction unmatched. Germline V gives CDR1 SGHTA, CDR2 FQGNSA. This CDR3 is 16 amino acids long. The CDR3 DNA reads TGTGCCAGCAGCTTTTTAGGACAGGAACTCAATTCACCCCTCCACTTT. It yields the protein CASSFLGQELNSPLHF. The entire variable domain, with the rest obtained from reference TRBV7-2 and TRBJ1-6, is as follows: GAGVSQSPSNKVTEKGKDVELRCDPISGHTALYWYRQSLGQGLEFLIYFQGNSAPDKSGLPSDRFSAERTGGSVSTLTIQRTQQEDSAVYLCASSFLGQELNSPLHFGNGTRLTVT.

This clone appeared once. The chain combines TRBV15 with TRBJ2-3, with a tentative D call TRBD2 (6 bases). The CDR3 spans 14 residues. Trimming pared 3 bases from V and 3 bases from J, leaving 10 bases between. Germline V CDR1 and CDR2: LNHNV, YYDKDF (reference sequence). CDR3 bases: TGTGCCACCAGCAGCGACCGGGGGACAGATACGCAGTATTTT. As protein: CATSSDRGTDTQYF. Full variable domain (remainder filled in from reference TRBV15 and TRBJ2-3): DAMVIQNPRYQVTQFGKPVTLSCSQTLNHNVMYWYQQKSSQAPKLLFHYYDKDFNNEADTPDNFQSRRPNTSFCFLDIRSPGLGDTAMYLCATSSDRGTDTQYFGPGTRLTVL.

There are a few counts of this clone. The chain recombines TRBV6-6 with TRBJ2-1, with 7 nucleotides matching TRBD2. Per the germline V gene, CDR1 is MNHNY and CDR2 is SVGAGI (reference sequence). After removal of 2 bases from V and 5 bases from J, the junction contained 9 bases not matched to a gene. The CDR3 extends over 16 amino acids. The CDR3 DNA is TGTGCCAGCAGTTACGAGACGGCTAGCGGACACAATGAGCAGTTCTTC. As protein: CASSYETASGHNEQFF.

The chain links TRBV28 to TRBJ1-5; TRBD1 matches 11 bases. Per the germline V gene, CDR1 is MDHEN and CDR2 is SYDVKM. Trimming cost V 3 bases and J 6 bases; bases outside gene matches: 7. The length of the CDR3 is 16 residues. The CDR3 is CASSFPQGQGGQPQHF. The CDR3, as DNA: TGTGCCAGCAGTTTTCCCCAGGGACAGGGGGGTCAGCCCCAGCATTTT.